This entry is about one T cell receptor beta chain. The antigen remains unidentified. Other DNA sequences in the same sample also yield this CDR3. The data were obtained in a study of cytomegalovirus exposure and HLA in healthy donors. As for the study in general: Drawn from HLA-typed donors, tens of millions of unique TCRs were held in an early data release. Regarding the study as a whole: CMV serostatus was the only immune exposure information that was available.

The PCR was carried out with 60 Vbeta primers and 13 Jbeta primers. Using immunoSEQ multiplex PCR, the repertoire was profiled, and TCRdb retains in-frame clones only, with some absent. The sample includes about 84,000 clones, more than 80% seen only once; the top ten take under 2.5%. The CDR3 has 15 residues. Germline CDR1 reads SNHLY; CDR2 reads FYNNEI. Trimming took 2 bases from V and 2 from J, leaving 12 bases between them. The specimen was PBMCs. This TCR derives from a young man in good health and CMV-seronegative. The J gene is TRBJ1-2, the V gene TRBV2; D gene uncertain. This chain's CDR3 is CASSELSGLNYGYTF. CDR3 coding DNA: TGTGCCAGCAGTGAACTGTCTGGACTGAACTATGGCTACACCTTC.